The subject of this entry is one TCR beta chain. The target of this receptor is not known. Base-call qualities are not available, and no considerably larger clone is one nucleotide away. This sample stems from a study. The sequencing machine was an Illumina MiSeq. TCRdb's own reprocessing of the public reads used fastp at Q25 and MiXCR and kept productive beta chains. Rows with a matching CDR3 protein are joined into one entry that keeps the most common DNA and genes. This sample is represented by 3,500 to 5,000 distinct CDR3 sequences; about 11% of them were singletons. Clones ranked in the top ten supply roughly an eighth of the sample. Taken from the germline V gene, the CDR1 and CDR2 loops are SGHTA and FQGNSA. The CDR3 spans 12 residues, from the cysteine through the phenylalanine. Only the CDR3 portion is preserved as DNA: 36 bases, with reading frame beginning at the first base. The junction carries 8 bases between V and J, which are trimmed by 2 bases and 7 bases respectively.

The receptor comes from a human donor with rheumatoid arthritis. The chain joins TRBV7-2 to TRBJ1-1, with the D gene call left open. The specimen sequenced was CD4+ T cells from synovial fluid. In nucleotide form, the sequence is TGTGCCAGCAGCTTAAGGGTAGGTGAAGCTTTCTTT. The resulting protein is CASSLRVGEAFF.